These T cell receptor beta chains were read from a single sample in a study of T cells in Graves' hyperthyroidism and ophthalmopathy. TCRdb re-derived calls from the multiplex PCR reads in MiXCR, one entry per CDR3 protein. The sample comprises about 320,000 distinct CDR3 sequences, roughly 15% of which are singletons, and approximately 35% rests with the top ten. Sequencing input: blood. These receptors originate from a man aged 25-40 years with Graves' hyperthyroidism. Each CDR3 is given with its conserved first and last residue. D genes are given only for firm matches. Some rows have no size entry. The others give once, few or many, or a class for an expanded clone.

>-|TRBV30|TRBD1|TRBJ2-5
CAWMKDREETQYF
TGTGCCTGGATGAAAGACAGGGAAGAGACCCAGTACTTC
>many|TRBV5-8|-|TRBJ1-1
CASSSGRTEAFF
TGTGCCAGCAGCTCAGGGAGGACTGAAGCTTTCTTT
>few|TRBV6-2/TRBV6-3|-|TRBJ2-6
CASATWRGTHLSGANVLTF
TGTGCCAGCGCCACCTGGAGGGGGACCCACCTCTCTGGGGCCAACGTCCTGACTTTC
>many|TRBV27|-|TRBJ2-1
CASSSGVNEQFF
TGTGCCAGCAGCTCAGGGGTCAATGAGCAGTTCTTC
>-|TRBV24-1|TRBD2|TRBJ2-2
CATSVGRLSGELFF
TGTGCCACCAGTGTCGGGAGGTTGTCCGGGGAGCTGTTTTTT
>few|TRBV5-1|TRBD1|TRBJ2-2
CASSLVLDRGTGELFF
TGCGCCAGCAGCTTGGTGCTGGACAGGGGCACCGGGGAGCTGTTTTTT
>few|TRBV20-1|TRBD2|TRBJ2-1
CSAFGPGGSNNEQFF
TGCAGTGCGTTCGGCCCCGGCGGGAGTAACAATGAGCAGTTCTTC
>few|TRBV7-9|-|TRBJ2-3
CASSFPPVLTDTQYF
TGTGCCAGCAGCTTCCCCCCTGTGCTCACAGATACGCAGTATTTT
>-|TRBV19|-|TRBJ1-5
CASMWYNSNQPQHF
TGTGCCAGTATGTGGTACAATAGCAATCAGCCCCAGCATTTT
>many|TRBV5-1|-|TRBJ2-3
CASSFANPDTDTQYF
TGCGCCAGCAGCTTCGCCAATCCGGACACAGATACGCAGTATTTT
>-|TRBV7-6|TRBD1|TRBJ2-3
CASSTRGRADTQYF
TGTGCCAGCAGCACGAGGGGGCGGGCAGATACGCAGTATTTT
>-|TRBV11-2|-|TRBJ1-2
CASTLGQGGYGYTF
TGTGCCAGCACCTTAGGGCAGGGCGGGTATGGCTACACCTTC
>few|TRBV5-1|TRBD1|TRBJ1-2
CASSLPGQGLDYGYTF
TGCGCCAGCAGCTTACCGGGACAGGGCTTGGACTATGGCTACACCTTC
>-|TRBV5-6|-|TRBJ1-1
CASSSVPEGRNTEAFF
TGTGCCAGCAGCTCGGTCCCAGAGGGACGGAACACTGAAGCTTTCTTT
>few|TRBV27|TRBD1|TRBJ2-7
CASSFRGQGHEQYF
TGTGCCAGCAGTTTCCGGGGACAGGGACACGAGCAGTACTTC
>-|TRBV4-1|-|TRBJ2-7
CASSQDYPGTYYEQYF
TGCGCCAGCAGCCAAGACTACCCGGGGACATACTACGAGCAGTACTTC
>-|TRBV7-9|-|TRBJ2-7
CASSFGTSHEQYF
TGTGCCAGCAGCTTCGGGACATCCCACGAGCAGTACTTC
>many|TRBV12-3/TRBV12-4|-|TRBJ2-1
CASSSQQGQITYNEQFF
TGTGCCAGCAGTTCGCAGCAAGGACAGATTACCTACAATGAGCAGTTCTTC
>many|TRBV7-4|-|TRBJ1-5
CASSLNRDYYSNQPQHF
TGTGCCAGCAGCTTGAACAGGGATTATTATAGCAATCAGCCCCAGCATTTT
>many|TRBV5-1|-|TRBJ2-7
CASSFSPGLVSYEQYF
TGCGCCAGCAGCTTCTCTCCGGGACTCGTTTCCTACGAGCAGTACTTC
>many|TRBV27|-|TRBJ1-5
CASSLRGINQPQHF
TGTGCCAGCAGTCTTCGGGGGATCAATCAGCCCCAGCATTTT
>many|TRBV24-1|TRBD2|TRBJ2-1
CATSDPTSGRGYEQFF
TGTGCCACCAGTGACCCTACTAGCGGGAGAGGATATGAGCAGTTCTTC
>once|TRBV24-1|-|TRBJ2-1
CATSDPPESNEQFF
TGTGCCACCAGTGATCCCCCCGAGAGCAATGAGCAGTTCTTC
>many|TRBV30|TRBD1|TRBJ1-2
CAWRATGFYGYTF
TGTGCCTGGAGGGCGACAGGGTTCTATGGCTACACCTTC
>-|TRBV18|TRBD1|TRBJ2-7
CASSLGTGAIYEQYF
TGTGCCAGCTCATTAGGGACAGGGGCGATCTACGAGCAGTACTTC
>many|TRBV4-1|-|TRBJ1-1
CASSQDGFYNTEAFF
TGCGCCAGCAGCCAAGATGGGTTTTATAACACTGAAGCTTTCTTT
>-|TRBV28|-|TRBJ2-2
CASSFSTGELFF
TGTGCCAGCAGTTTCTCCACCGGGGAGCTGTTTTTT
>few|TRBV4-2|-|TRBJ1-4
CASSQDREGNEKLFF
TGTGCCAGCAGCCAAGACAGGGAAGGGAATGAAAAACTGTTTTTT
>-|TRBV5-1|-|TRBJ2-2
CASFLSGANTGELFF
TGCGCCAGCTTTCTCTCAGGAGCGAACACCGGGGAGCTGTTTTTT
>-|TRBV7-2|-|TRBJ2-6
CASSFPGQGGANVLTF
TGTGCCAGCAGTTTTCCAGGGCAGGGTGGGGCCAACGTCCTGACTTTC
>many|TRBV6-1|-|TRBJ2-1
CASEGGLRQFF
TGTGCCAGCGAAGGCGGACTGAGGCAGTTCTTC
>many|TRBV6-1|TRBD2|TRBJ2-1
CASSEEAGGSYNEQFF
TGTGCCAGCAGTGAAGAGGCGGGAGGGTCCTACAATGAGCAGTTCTTC
>many|TRBV3-1|-|TRBJ1-1
CASSQDMYGLQNTEAFF
TGTGCCAGCAGCCAAGATATGTATGGACTGCAGAACACTGAAGCTTTCTTT
>few|TRBV5-1|TRBD1|TRBJ2-3
CASSPWEQAGGRDTQYF
TGCGCCAGCAGCCCCTGGGAGCAGGCAGGGGGAAGGGATACGCAGTATTTT
>-|TRBV10-2|-|TRBJ1-1
CASSGVGTEAFF
TGCGCCAGCAGCGGGGTTGGCACTGAAGCTTTCTTT
>many|TRBV27|-|TRBJ2-5
CASSSARPPRLETQYF
TGTGCCAGCAGTTCTGCGCGTCCCCCTCGTCTTGAGACCCAGTACTTC
>few|TRBV7-2|-|TRBJ1-3
CASSALGQGSGNTIYF
TGTGCCAGCAGCGCCTTGGGGCAGGGCTCTGGAAACACCATATATTTT
>-|TRBV6-2/TRBV6-3|TRBD1|TRBJ2-1
CASSRGTGGSDEQFF
TGTGCCAGCAGTAGGGGGACAGGGGGTTCCGATGAGCAGTTCTTC
>many|TRBV29-1|TRBD1|TRBJ2-1
CSVRNRGYFDEQFF
TGCAGCGTCCGGAACAGGGGGTATTTCGATGAGCAGTTCTTC
>-|TRBV14|-|TRBJ2-3
CASSQGNGASYTQYF
TGTGCCAGCAGCCAAGGAAACGGGGCTTCTTATACGCAGTATTTT
>many|TRBV30|-|TRBJ1-1
CAWSPGQNTEAFF
TGTGCCTGGAGCCCAGGCCAGAACACTGAAGCTTTCTTT
>-|TRBV11-2|-|TRBJ2-7
CASRTIRGSSYEQYF
TGTGCCAGCAGAACCATAAGGGGGAGCTCCTACGAGCAGTACTTC
>-|TRBV30|-|TRBJ2-5
CAWRDHEPVKETQYF
TGTGCCTGGAGGGACCATGAGCCGGTTAAAGAGACCCAGTACTTC
>few|TRBV5-1|-|TRBJ1-4
CASSLTGPGEKLFF
TGCGCCAGCAGCTTGACAGGGCCAGGTGAAAAACTGTTTTTT
>-|TRBV19|TRBD1|TRBJ1-1
CASSQGTELVPEAFF
TGTGCCAGTAGTCAGGGGACAGAGCTTGTCCCTGAAGCTTTCTTT
>few|TRBV20-1|TRBD2|TRBJ2-1
CSAEDPGGPNEQFF
TGCAGTGCGGAGGACCCGGGAGGGCCGAATGAGCAGTTCTTC
>-|TRBV7-2|-|TRBJ1-2
CASSRMGADYGYTF
TGTGCCAGCAGCAGAATGGGGGCTGACTATGGCTACACCTTC
>few|TRBV9|TRBD2|TRBJ2-3
CASSVSGLAGGGTDTQYF
TGTGCCAGCAGCGTATCCGGACTAGCGGGAGGAGGCACAGATACGCAGTATTTT
>-|TRBV13|TRBD1|TRBJ2-7
CASSRPDRNYEQYF
TGTGCTAGCAGCCGCCCGGACAGGAATTACGAGCAGTACTTC
>many|TRBV12-3/TRBV12-4|TRBD1|TRBJ2-1
CASSRQGNEQFF
TGTGCCAGCAGTAGACAGGGCAATGAGCAGTTCTTC
>many|TRBV7-9|-|TRBJ2-7
CASRAGSSYEQYF
TGTGCCAGCCGCGCGGGGAGCTCCTACGAGCAGTACTTC
>-|TRBV7-9|-|TRBJ1-2
CASSLRDLGGLYGYTF
TGTGCCAGCAGCCTCAGGGATCTCGGAGGGCTCTATGGCTACACCTTC
>-|TRBV19|TRBD2|TRBJ2-7
CATKRGGDSYEQYF
TGTGCCACCAAGCGCGGGGGGGACTCCTACGAGCAGTACTTC
>many|TRBV12-3/TRBV12-4|-|TRBJ2-1
CASSSQEYNEQFF
TGTGCCAGCAGTAGCCAGGAGTACAATGAGCAGTTCTTC
>many|TRBV11-2|-|TRBJ2-3
CASREPGGRDTQYF
TGTGCCAGCAGGGAGCCAGGGGGGCGGGATACGCAGTATTTT
>many|TRBV3-1|-|TRBJ2-5
CASSHPRGTKQETQYF
TGTGCCAGCAGCCACCCAAGGGGGACAAAGCAAGAGACCCAGTACTTC
>-|TRBV6-2/TRBV6-3|TRBD2|TRBJ2-3
CASSRLLAGLTDTQYF
TGTGCCAGCAGTCGTTTACTAGCGGGTTTAACAGATACGCAGTATTTT
>-|TRBV12-3/TRBV12-4|TRBD1|TRBJ2-7
CASSGQTGLYEQYF
TGTGCCAGCAGTGGACAGACAGGGCTCTACGAGCAGTACTTC
>few|TRBV20-1|TRBD2|TRBJ2-7
CSARPSGSYEQYF
TGCAGTGCTAGACCAAGCGGGAGCTACGAGCAGTACTTC